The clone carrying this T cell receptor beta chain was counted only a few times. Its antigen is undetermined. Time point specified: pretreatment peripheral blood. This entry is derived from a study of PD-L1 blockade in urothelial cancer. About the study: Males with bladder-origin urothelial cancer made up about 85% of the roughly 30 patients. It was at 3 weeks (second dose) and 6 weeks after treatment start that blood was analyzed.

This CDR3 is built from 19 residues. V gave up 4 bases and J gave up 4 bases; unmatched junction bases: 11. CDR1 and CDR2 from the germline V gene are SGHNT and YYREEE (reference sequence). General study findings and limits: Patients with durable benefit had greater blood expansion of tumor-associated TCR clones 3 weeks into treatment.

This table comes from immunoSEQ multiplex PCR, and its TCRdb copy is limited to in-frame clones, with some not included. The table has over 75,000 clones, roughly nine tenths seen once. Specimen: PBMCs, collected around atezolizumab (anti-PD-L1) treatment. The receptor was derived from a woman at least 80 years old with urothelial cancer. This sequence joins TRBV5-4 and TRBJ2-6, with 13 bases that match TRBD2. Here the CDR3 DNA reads TGTGCCAGCAGCCCCGGACTAGCGGGAGTTGGTTCGGGGGCCAACGTCCTGACTTTC. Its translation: CASSPGLAGVGSGANVLTF. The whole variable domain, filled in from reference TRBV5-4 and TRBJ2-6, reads ETGVTQSPTHLIKTRGQQVTLRCSSQSGHNTVSWYQQALGQGPQFIFQYYREEENGRGNFPPRFSGLQFPNYSSELNVNALELDDSALYLCASSPGLAGVGSGANVLTFGAGSRLTVL.